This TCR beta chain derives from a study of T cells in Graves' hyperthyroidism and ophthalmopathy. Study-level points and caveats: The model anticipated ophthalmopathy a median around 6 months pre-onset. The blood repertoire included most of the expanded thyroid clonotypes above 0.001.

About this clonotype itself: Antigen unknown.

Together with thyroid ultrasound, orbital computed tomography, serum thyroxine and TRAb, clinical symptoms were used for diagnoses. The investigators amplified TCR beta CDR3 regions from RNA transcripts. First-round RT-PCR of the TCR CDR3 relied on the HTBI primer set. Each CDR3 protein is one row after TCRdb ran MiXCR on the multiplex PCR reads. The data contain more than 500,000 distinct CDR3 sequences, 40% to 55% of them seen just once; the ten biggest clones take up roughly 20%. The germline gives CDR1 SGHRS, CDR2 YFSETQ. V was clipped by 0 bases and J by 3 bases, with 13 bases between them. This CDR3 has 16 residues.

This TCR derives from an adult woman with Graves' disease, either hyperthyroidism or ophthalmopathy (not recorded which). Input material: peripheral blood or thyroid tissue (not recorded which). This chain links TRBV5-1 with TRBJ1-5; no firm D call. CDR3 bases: TGCGCCAGCAGCTTGGGGCCAGCCATGCCCAATCAGCCCCAGCATTTT. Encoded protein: CASSLGPAMPNQPQHF.